This T cell receptor (beta chain) was identified during a study of blood T cell repertoires in COVID-19. The protocol was immunoSEQ multiplex PCR, while the TCRdb copy is restricted to in-frame clones and leaves out a portion. The data contain about 210,000 clones, around 91% of them singletons. This CDR3 region has 16 residues. The V and J ends lost 0 bases and 2 bases respectively, with 14 bases between them. Germline V gene data show CDR1 as SGDLS and CDR2 as YYNGEE. The specimen was peripheral blood. This TCR derives from a middle-aged woman with acute or convalescent COVID-19. The chain combines TRBV9 with TRBJ1-2; possible D gene TRBD1, 6 bases. CDR3 DNA sequence: TGTGCCAGCAGCGTAGTATCTCGGGGGGCGAACTATGGCTACACCTTC. This sequence encodes CASSVVSRGANYGYTF.